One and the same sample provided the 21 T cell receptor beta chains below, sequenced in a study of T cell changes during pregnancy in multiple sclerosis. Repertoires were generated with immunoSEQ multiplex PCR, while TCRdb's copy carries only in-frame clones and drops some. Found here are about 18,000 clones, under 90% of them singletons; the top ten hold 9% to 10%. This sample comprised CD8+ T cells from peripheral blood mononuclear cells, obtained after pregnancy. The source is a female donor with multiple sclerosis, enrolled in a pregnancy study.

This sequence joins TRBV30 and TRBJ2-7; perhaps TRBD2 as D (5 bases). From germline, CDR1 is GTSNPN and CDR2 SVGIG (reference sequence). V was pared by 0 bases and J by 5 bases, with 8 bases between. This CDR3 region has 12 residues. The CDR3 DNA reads TGTGCCTGGAGTGTACTCGGGGACGAGCAGTACTTC. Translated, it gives CAWSVLGDEQYF.

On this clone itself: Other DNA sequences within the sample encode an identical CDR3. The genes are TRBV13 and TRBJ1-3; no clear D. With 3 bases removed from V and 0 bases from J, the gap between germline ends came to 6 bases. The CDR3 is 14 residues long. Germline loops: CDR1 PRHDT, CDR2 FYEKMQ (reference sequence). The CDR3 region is CASSLGSSGNTIYF. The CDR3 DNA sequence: TGTGCCAGCAGCTTGGGGAGCTCTGGAAACACCATATATTTT. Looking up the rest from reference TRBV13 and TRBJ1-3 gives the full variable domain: AAGVIQSPRHLIKEKRETATLKCYPIPRHDTVYWYQQGPGQDPQFLISFYEKMQSDKGSIPDRFSAQQFSDYHSELNMSSLELGDSALYFCASSLGSSGNTIYFGEGSWLTVV.

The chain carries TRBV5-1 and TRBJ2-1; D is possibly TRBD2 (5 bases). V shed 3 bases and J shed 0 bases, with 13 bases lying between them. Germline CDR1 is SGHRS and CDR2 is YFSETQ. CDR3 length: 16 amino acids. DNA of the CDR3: TGCGCCAGCAGCTCCCTCCTGGGGAGCTCCTACAATGAGCAGTTCTTC. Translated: CASSSLLGSSYNEQFF.

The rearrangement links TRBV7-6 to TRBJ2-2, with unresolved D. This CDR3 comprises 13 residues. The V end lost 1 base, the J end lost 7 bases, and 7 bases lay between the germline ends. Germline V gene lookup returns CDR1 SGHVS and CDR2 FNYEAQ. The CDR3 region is CASSLVDGGELFF. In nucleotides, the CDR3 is TGTGCCAGCAGCTTAGTAGATGGCGGGGAGCTGTTTTTT. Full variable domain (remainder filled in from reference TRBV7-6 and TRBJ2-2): GAGVSQSPRYKVTKRGQDVALRCDPISGHVSLYWYRQALGQGPEFLTYFNYEAQQDKSGLPNDRFSAERPEGSISTLTIQRTEQRDSAMYRCASSLVDGGELFFGEGSRLTVL.

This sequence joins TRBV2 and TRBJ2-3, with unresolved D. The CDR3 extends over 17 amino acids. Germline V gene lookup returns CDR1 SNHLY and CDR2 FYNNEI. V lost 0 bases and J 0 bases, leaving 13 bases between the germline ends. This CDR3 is CASSEAQVSPSTDTQYF. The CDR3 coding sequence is TGTGCCAGCAGTGAAGCGCAGGTCTCCCCGAGCACAGATACGCAGTATTTT. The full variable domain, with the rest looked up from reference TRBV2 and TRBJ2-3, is EPEVTQTPSHQVTQMGQEVILRCVPISNHLYFYWYRQILGQKVEFLVSFYNNEISEKSEIFDDQFSVERPDGSNFTLKIRSTKLEDSAMYFCASSEAQVSPSTDTQYFGPGTRLTVL.

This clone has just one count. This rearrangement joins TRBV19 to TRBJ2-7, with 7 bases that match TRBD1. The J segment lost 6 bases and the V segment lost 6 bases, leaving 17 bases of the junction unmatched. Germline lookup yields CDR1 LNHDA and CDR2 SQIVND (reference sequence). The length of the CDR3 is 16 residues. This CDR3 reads CASRGIRTGALAEQYF. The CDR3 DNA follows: TGTGCCAGTAGAGGGATACGGACAGGAGCTTTAGCCGAGCAGTACTTC.

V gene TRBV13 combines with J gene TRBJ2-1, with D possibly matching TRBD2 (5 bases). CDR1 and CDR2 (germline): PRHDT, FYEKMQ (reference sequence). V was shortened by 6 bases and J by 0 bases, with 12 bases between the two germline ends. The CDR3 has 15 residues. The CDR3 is CASRTRGYSYNEQFF. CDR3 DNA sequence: TGTGCCAGCAGGACCCGGGGATACTCCTACAATGAGCAGTTCTTC.

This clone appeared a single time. The CDR3 DNA reads TGCAGCGTTGTGCGGGAGGACTTCTACAATGAGCAGTTCTTC. Residues: CSVVREDFYNEQFF. The chain links TRBV29-1 to TRBJ2-1, with TRBD2 identical over 8 bases. Germline V gives CDR1 SQVTM, CDR2 ANQGSEA. The V gene end was trimmed by 4 bases and the J gene end by 3 bases; junction bases not matched to a gene: 5. The CDR3 extends over 14 amino acids.

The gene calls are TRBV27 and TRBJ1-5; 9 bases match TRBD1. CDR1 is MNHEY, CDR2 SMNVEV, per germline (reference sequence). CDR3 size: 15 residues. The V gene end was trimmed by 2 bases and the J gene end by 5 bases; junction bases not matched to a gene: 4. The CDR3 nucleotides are TGTGCCAGCAGTTTAGGGACAGGGAATGATCAGCCCCAGCATTTT. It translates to CASSLGTGNDQPQHF.

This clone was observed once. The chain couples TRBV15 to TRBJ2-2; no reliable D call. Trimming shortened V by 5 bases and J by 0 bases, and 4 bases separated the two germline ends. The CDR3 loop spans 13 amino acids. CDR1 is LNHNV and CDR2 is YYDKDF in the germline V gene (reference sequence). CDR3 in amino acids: CATSEANTGELFF. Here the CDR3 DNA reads TGTGCCACCAGCGAGGCGAACACCGGGGAGCTGTTTTTT.

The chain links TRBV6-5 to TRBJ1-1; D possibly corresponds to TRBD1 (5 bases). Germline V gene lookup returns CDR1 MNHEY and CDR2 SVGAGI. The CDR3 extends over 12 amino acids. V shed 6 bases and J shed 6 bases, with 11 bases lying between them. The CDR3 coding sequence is TGTGCCAGCAGCCCGGCAGGGTCTGAAGCTTTCTTT. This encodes CASSPAGSEAFF.

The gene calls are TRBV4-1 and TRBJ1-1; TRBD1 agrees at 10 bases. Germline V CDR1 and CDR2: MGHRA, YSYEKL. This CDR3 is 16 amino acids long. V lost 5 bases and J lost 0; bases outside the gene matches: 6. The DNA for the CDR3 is TGCGCCAGCAGCTACGGACAGGGGGACCTGAACACTGAAGCTTTCTTT. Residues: CASSYGQGDLNTEAFF.

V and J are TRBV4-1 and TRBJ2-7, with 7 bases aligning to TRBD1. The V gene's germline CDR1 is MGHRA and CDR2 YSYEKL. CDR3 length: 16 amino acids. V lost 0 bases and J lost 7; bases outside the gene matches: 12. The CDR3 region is CASSQDRRDRAWEQYF. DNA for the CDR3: TGCGCCAGCAGCCAAGATCGACGAGACAGGGCGTGGGAGCAGTACTTC.

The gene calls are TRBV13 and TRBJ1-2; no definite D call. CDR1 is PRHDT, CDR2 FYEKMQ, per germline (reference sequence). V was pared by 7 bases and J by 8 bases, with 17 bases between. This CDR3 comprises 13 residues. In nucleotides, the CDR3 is TGTGCCAGCACTCCCGCGGCATCGCGCGGCTACACCTTC. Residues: CASTPAASRGYTF.

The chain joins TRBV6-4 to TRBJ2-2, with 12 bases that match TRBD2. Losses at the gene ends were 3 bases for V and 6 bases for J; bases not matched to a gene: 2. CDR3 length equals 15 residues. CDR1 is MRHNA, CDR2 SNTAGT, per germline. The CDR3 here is CASSETSGSPGELFF. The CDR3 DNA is TGTGCCAGCAGTGAGACTAGCGGGAGCCCCGGGGAGCTGTTTTTT.

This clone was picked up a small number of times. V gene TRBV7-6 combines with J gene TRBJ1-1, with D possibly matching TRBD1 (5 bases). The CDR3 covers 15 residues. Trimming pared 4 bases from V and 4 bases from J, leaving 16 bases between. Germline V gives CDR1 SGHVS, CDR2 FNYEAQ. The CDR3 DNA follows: TGTGCCAGCAGCTACCAGTCGGGGGAAATCACTGAAGCTTTCTTT. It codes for CASSYQSGEITEAFF.

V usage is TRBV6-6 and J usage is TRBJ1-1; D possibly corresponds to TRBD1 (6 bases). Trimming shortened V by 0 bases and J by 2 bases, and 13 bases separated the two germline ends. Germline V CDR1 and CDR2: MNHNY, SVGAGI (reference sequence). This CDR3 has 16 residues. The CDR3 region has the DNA TGTGCCAGCAGTTACTCGGGGGGAGGGGGAAACACTGAAGCTTTCTTT. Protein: CASSYSGGGGNTEAFF.

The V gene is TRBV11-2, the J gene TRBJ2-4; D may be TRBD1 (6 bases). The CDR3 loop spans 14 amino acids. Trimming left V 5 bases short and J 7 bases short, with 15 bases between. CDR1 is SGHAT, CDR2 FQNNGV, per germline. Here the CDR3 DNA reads TGTGCCAGCAGCCCCGACAGGCCGGGGAACATTCAGTACTTC. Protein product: CASSPDRPGNIQYF.

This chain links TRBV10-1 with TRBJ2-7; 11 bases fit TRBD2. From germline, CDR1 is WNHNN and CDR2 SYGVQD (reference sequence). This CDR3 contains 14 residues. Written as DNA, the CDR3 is TGCGACGCCCCGGGACTAGCGGTCCGCTACGAGCAGTACTTC. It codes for CDAPGLAVRYEQYF.

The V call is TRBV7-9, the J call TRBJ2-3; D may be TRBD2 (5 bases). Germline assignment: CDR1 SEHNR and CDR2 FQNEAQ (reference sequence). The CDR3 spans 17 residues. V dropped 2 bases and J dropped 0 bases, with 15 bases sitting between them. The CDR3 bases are TGTGCCAGCAGCTTACTTTCGTTTAGGACTAGCACAGATACGCAGTATTTT. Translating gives CASSLLSFRTSTDTQYF.

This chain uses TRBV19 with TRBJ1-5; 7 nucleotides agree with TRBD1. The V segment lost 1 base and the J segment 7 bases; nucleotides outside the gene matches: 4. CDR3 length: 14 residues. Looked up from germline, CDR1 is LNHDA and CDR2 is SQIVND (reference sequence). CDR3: CASSIGAGGQPQHF. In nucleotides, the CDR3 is TGTGCCAGTAGTATAGGGGCAGGGGGGCAGCCCCAGCATTTT.